This entry lists 21 T cell receptor beta chains sequenced from one sample in a study of blood T cell repertoires in COVID-19. Only in-frame clones appear in the TCRdb table, and some are missing; sequencing was by immunoSEQ multiplex PCR. Of 150,000 to 200,000 clones detected, over 70% appear once; the ten largest clones hold roughly 11%. The sample comprised PBMCs or T cells enriched from blood (not recorded which). All receptors come from a man aged 50-60 years who had recovered from COVID-19.

This chain joins TRBV2 and TRBJ1-2; a weak D match, TRBD1 (6 bases). The CDR3 has 14 residues. V shed 6 bases and J shed 4 bases, with 15 bases lying between them. Germline V gene sequence: CDR1 SNHLY, CDR2 FYNNEI. In nucleotides, the CDR3 is TGTGCCAGCAGGGGAGGGGGGAACATCTATGGCTACACCTTC. As protein: CASRGGGNIYGYTF.

The sample holds one count of this clone. The chain employs TRBV28 and TRBJ1-2, with D tentatively TRBD1 (6 bases). This CDR3 region has 13 residues. The V end lost 5 bases, the J end lost 13 bases, and 20 bases lay between the germline ends. Germline lookup yields CDR1 MDHEN and CDR2 SYDVKM. The CDR3 DNA reads as TGTGCCAGCAGTCCCTCCGGACAGCTCTACATCACCTTC. Amino acid sequence: CASSPSGQLYITF.

This clone showed up just a few times. This chain connects TRBV19 to TRBJ1-6; tentatively, D is TRBD1 (5 bases). Trimming took off 7 bases at V and 8 bases at J, with 15 bases between the two ends. The length of the CDR3 is 14 residues. Germline values: CDR1 LNHDA, CDR2 SQIVND (reference sequence). CDR3 residues: CASKGRVGYSPLHF. The CDR3 DNA reads TGTGCCAGTAAAGGCAGGGTGGGTTATTCACCCCTCCACTTT.

This chain connects TRBV19 to TRBJ1-5; 10 nucleotides agree with TRBD1. Germline lookup yields CDR1 LNHDA and CDR2 SQIVND (reference sequence). The ends lost 4 bases at V and 8 bases at J; junction bases unmatched: 11. The CDR3 has 16 amino acids. CDR3 sequence: CASSNRDRGTDEPQHF. CDR3 sequence (DNA): TGTGCCAGTAGTAACCGGGACAGGGGAACCGACGAGCCCCAGCATTTT.

The genes are TRBV4-1 and TRBJ1-6; D not certain. The CDR3 sequence is 17 residues long. Trimming shortened V by 1 base and J by 3 bases, and 13 bases separated the two germline ends. From germline, CDR1 is MGHRA and CDR2 YSYEKL. The CDR3 DNA reads as TGCGCCAGCAGCCAAGGAGGGATCTCAATCTATAATTCACCCCTCCACTTT. Translation: CASSQGGISIYNSPLHF.

This chain links TRBV27 with TRBJ1-1; the D is unclear. Deletions cut 3 bases from V and 4 bases from J, with 6 bases between. There are 12 residues in the CDR3. CDR1 and CDR2 from the germline V gene are MNHEY and SMNVEV (reference sequence). This chain's CDR3 is CASSFRGTEAFF. CDR3 DNA: TGTGCCAGCAGTTTTCGAGGCACTGAAGCTTTCTTT.

The rearrangement uses TRBV4-1 and TRBJ1-4; D remains unclear. The CDR3 spans 14 residues. The germline gives CDR1 MGHRA, CDR2 YSYEKL. V dropped 1 base and J dropped 12 bases, with 15 bases sitting between them. DNA of the CDR3: TGCGCCAGCAGCCAAGTGACCGCCGTGCAGGAACTGTTTTTT. It is translated as CASSQVTAVQELFF.

The V and J genes are TRBV7-9 and TRBJ1-6, with TRBD1 as a possible D gene (6 bases). The CDR3 has 16 residues. V shed 4 bases and J shed 5 bases, with 15 bases lying between them. Germline-derived CDR1 and CDR2 are SEHNR and FQNEAQ (reference sequence). The CDR3 coding sequence is TGTGCCAGCAGCTCCGGGGCGGGGGGGCATAATTCACCCCTCCACTTT. Protein sequence: CASSSGAGGHNSPLHF.

This chain uses TRBV9 with TRBJ1-4; 10 bases agree with TRBD1. Trimming cost V 4 bases and J 7 bases; bases outside gene matches: 7. The CDR3 runs 15 residues. Germline assignment: CDR1 SGDLS and CDR2 YYNGEE. The CDR3 nucleotides read TGTGCCAGCAGCCCGACAGGGGGCGCGTTTGAAAAACTGTTTTTT. It yields the protein CASSPTGGAFEKLFF.

The V and J genes are TRBV19 and TRBJ2-5, with a weak D call TRBD2 (5 bases). Germline V gene lookup returns CDR1 LNHDA and CDR2 SQIVND (reference sequence). The CDR3 has 15 residues. The V end lost 1 base, the J end lost 2 bases, and 11 bases lay between the germline ends. CDR3 sequence: CASSIGGQPQETQYF. Here the CDR3 DNA reads TGTGCCAGTAGTATAGGCGGGCAGCCACAAGAGACCCAGTACTTC.

The CDR3 coding sequence is TGTGCCAGCAGCAACGGACTAGCGGGAACCTTCTCCGAGCAGTACTTC. Its translation: CASSNGLAGTFSEQYF. The rearrangement links TRBV5-4 to TRBJ2-7, with TRBD2 matching over 12 bases. With 4 bases clipped from V and 6 bases from J, the junction kept 11 bases outside the gene matches. CDR3 length: 16 residues. The germline V gene has CDR1 SGHNT and CDR2 YYREEE (reference sequence).

The rearrangement links TRBV4-1 to TRBJ1-2; D gene ambiguous. Trimming took 3 bases from V and 1 from J, leaving 12 bases between them. The CDR3 runs 15 residues. Germline loops: CDR1 MGHRA, CDR2 YSYEKL. Here the CDR3 DNA reads TGCGCCAGCAGCCATGCATGGACTGATAACTATGGCTACACCTTC. It is translated as CASSHAWTDNYGYTF.

This clone was seen a single time. This sequence joins TRBV11-2 and TRBJ2-1; TRBD1 aligns across 9 bases. CDR1 and CDR2 from the germline V gene are SGHAT and FQNNGV. The CDR3 consists of 12 residues. V gave up 6 bases and J gave up 9 bases; unmatched junction bases: 3. The chain's CDR3 is CASRQDRGEQFF. For the CDR3, the DNA is TGTGCCAGCAGACAGGACAGGGGTGAGCAGTTCTTC. The full variable domain, with the rest looked up from reference TRBV11-2 and TRBJ2-1, is EAGVAQSPRYKIIEKRQSVAFWCNPISGHATLYWYQQILGQGPKLLIQFQNNGVVDDSQLPKDRFSAERLKGVDSTLKIQPAKLEDSAVYLCASRQDRGEQFFGPGTRLTVL.

CDR3 bases: TGTGCCAGCAGCTTAGTCGCAGGGTCTACTGAAGCTTTCTTT. The encoded protein is CASSLVAGSTEAFF. The V call is TRBV11-2, the J call TRBJ1-1; D might be TRBD1 (5 bases). CDR1 is SGHAT, CDR2 FQNNGV, per germline. The CDR3 extends over 14 amino acids. V lost 1 base, J lost 5 bases, and 11 bases lay in between. The whole variable domain, remainder taken from reference TRBV11-2 and TRBJ1-1, is EAGVAQSPRYKIIEKRQSVAFWCNPISGHATLYWYQQILGQGPKLLIQFQNNGVVDDSQLPKDRFSAERLKGVDSTLKIQPAKLEDSAVYLCASSLVAGSTEAFFGQGTRLTVV.

This clone was recorded once. The chain has TRBV5-1 and TRBJ2-5; D may be TRBD2 (6 bases). Trimming stripped 4 bases from V and 3 bases from J, with 16 bases between. CDR1 SGHRS and CDR2 YFSETQ come from the germline V gene. This CDR3 has 15 residues. CDR3 bases: TGCGCCAGCAGCCCCCGGCCGGGAGCGGAAGAGACCCAGTACTTC. Translated, it gives CASSPRPGAEETQYF. The variable domain in full, completed from reference TRBV5-1 and TRBJ2-5, reads KAGVTQTPRYLIKTRGQQVTLSCSPISGHRSVSWYQQTPGQGLQFLFEYFSETQRNKGNFPGRFSGRQFSNSRSEMNVSTLELGDSALYLCASSPRPGAEETQYFGPGTRLLVL.

The genes are TRBV28 and TRBJ2-7; TRBD1 aligns across 12 bases. The V and J ends lost 6 bases and 2 bases, in that order; junction bases with no gene match: 14. The CDR3 length is 18 residues. CDR1 and CDR2 from the germline V gene are MDHEN and SYDVKM. CDR3 sequence: CASRAGTGGSSPPYEQYF. In nucleotides, the CDR3 is TGTGCCAGCAGGGCCGGGACAGGGGGCAGTTCACCCCCCTACGAGCAGTACTTC. Using reference TRBV28 and TRBJ2-7 for the parts outside the CDR3, the full variable domain is DVKVTQSSRYLVKRTGEKVFLECVQDMDHENMFWYRQDPGLGLRLIYFSYDVKMKEKGDIPEGYSVSREKKERFSLILESASTNQTSMYLCASRAGTGGSSPPYEQYFGPGTRLTVT.

This clone occurred a few times. J is TRBJ2-7 and V is TRBV19, with D possibly being TRBD2 (5 bases). Germline CDR1 reads LNHDA; CDR2 reads SQIVND (reference sequence). V shed 7 bases and J shed 7 bases, with 11 bases lying between them. This CDR3 spans 11 amino acids. The CDR3 is CASIARGEQYF. CDR3 DNA: TGTGCCAGTATCGCCCGAGGGGAGCAGTACTTC.

This clone came up once. The gene calls are TRBV5-1 and TRBJ1-1, with 9 bases fitting TRBD1. The length of the CDR3 is 14 residues. Germline V lookup: CDR1 SGHRS, CDR2 YFSETQ. V dropped 4 bases and J dropped 4; count of bases not matched to a gene: 5. Written as DNA, the CDR3 is TGCGCCAGCAGCCTATGGGACAGGGCCACTGAAGCTTTCTTT. Translating gives CASSLWDRATEAFF.

This sequence joins TRBV27 and TRBJ2-1; tentatively, D is TRBD1 (6 bases). The CDR3 covers 14 residues. V lost 3 bases to trimming and J lost 7 bases, with 13 bases between them. The germline V gene encodes CDR1 MNHEY and CDR2 SMNVEV (reference sequence). The DNA of the CDR3 is TGTGCCAGCAGTTTCTCCCCGGGACAAAATGAGCAGTTCTTC. This translates into CASSFSPGQNEQFF.

The genes are TRBV27 and TRBJ1-1; D gene unclear. The CDR3 runs to 14 residues. Looked up from germline, CDR1 is MNHEY and CDR2 is SMNVEV (reference sequence). Trimming left V 3 bases short and J 0 bases short, with 8 bases between. The CDR3, as DNA: TGTGCCAGCAGTTTGGTCCCTATGAACACTGAAGCTTTCTTT. Protein: CASSLVPMNTEAFF.

The chain combines TRBV3-1 (or the pseudogene TRBV3-2) with TRBJ2-7; weak D call: TRBD2 (5 bases). The germline CDR1 and CDR2 sequences are LGHDT and YNNKEL (reference sequence). With 4 bases removed from V and 0 bases from J, the gap between germline ends came to 13 bases. The length of the CDR3 is 15 residues. The CDR3 DNA is TGTGCCAGCAGCCCCCCCGGGGTTGACTCCTACGAGCAGTACTTC. Its protein product is CASSPPGVDSYEQYF.